A single count supports the clone carrying this T cell receptor beta chain. This entry belongs to a study of blood T cell repertoires in COVID-19. The table came from immunoSEQ multiplex PCR; TCRdb's copy has only in-frame clones and leaves some out. This sample has 88,000 or so clones, with about 85% found just once. CDR3 length: 16 amino acids. Trimming cost V 5 bases and J 1 base; bases outside gene matches: 3. The germline CDR1 and CDR2 sequences are LNHDA and SQIVND (reference sequence). This receptor was identified in a man aged 55-75 years with acute or convalescent COVID-19. The rearrangement uses TRBV19 and TRBJ2-3; 13 positions match TRBD2. The sample comprised peripheral blood. CDR3 residues: CASSRTSGGGTDTQYF. CDR3 DNA sequence: TGTGCCAGTAGTCGCACTAGCGGGGGGGGCACAGATACGCAGTATTTT.